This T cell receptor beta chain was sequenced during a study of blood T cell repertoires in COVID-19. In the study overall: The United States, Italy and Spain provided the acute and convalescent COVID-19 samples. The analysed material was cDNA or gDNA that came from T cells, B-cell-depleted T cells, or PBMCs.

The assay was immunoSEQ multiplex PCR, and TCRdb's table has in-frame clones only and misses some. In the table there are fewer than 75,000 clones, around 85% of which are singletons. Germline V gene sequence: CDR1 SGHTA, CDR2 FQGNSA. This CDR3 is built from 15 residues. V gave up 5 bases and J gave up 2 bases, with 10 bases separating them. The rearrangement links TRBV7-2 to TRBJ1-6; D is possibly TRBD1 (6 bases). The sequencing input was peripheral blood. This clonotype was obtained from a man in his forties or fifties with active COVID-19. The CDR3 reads CASSLGQTYNSPLHF. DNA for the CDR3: TGTGCCAGCAGCCTAGGACAGACCTATAATTCACCCCTCCACTTT.